Listed below are T cell receptor beta chains from one sample, sequenced in a study of cytomegalovirus exposure and HLA in healthy donors. TCRdb keeps only in-frame clones here, not all; method: immunoSEQ multiplex PCR. This table has under 150,000 clones, approximately 67% appearing once. The material sequenced was PBMCs. These receptors all come from a man aged 18 to 35 in good health and CMV-seropositive. Each CDR3 is given with its conserved first and last residue. A D gene is named only where the DNA matches it firmly. Not every row has a clone size; where given, it reads once, few, many or a size class.

clone_size: few; j_call: TRBJ1-5; v_call: TRBV18; d_call: TRBD1; cdr3_nt: TGTGCCAGCTCACCATCAGGGGGCGGTCAGCCCCAGCATTTT; cdr3_aa: CASSPSGGGQPQHF
clone_size: .; j_call: TRBJ2-7; v_call: TRBV27; d_call: .; cdr3_nt: TGTGCCAGCAGTTTAATATCCGGGGGCGAGCAGTACTTC; cdr3_aa: CASSLISGGEQYF
clone_size: few; j_call: TRBJ1-1; v_call: TRBV1; d_call: .; cdr3_nt: TGCACCAGCAGCCAAGATCATGTGAAGGGGGAAGAAGCTTTCTTT; cdr3_aa: CTSSQDHVKGEEAFF
clone_size: .; j_call: TRBJ1-2; v_call: TRBV7-9; d_call: .; cdr3_nt: TGTGCCAGCAGCTCGACAGGTATCGGCTACACCTTC; cdr3_aa: CASSSTGIGYTF
clone_size: .; j_call: TRBJ2-3; v_call: TRBV2; d_call: .; cdr3_nt: TGTGCCAGAACTCCAGGCAGCACAGATACGCAGTATTTT; cdr3_aa: CARTPGSTDTQYF
clone_size: .; j_call: TRBJ1-4; v_call: TRBV6-5; d_call: TRBD1; cdr3_nt: TGTGCCAGCAGCCCAGACAGGGGCCGGGAAAAACTGTTTTTT; cdr3_aa: CASSPDRGREKLFF
clone_size: .; j_call: TRBJ2-3; v_call: TRBV2; d_call: TRBD2; cdr3_nt: TGTGCCAGCAGCCACAAACTAGCGGGGAGCACAGATACGCAGTATTTT; cdr3_aa: CASSHKLAGSTDTQYF
clone_size: once; j_call: TRBJ1-2; v_call: TRBV27; d_call: TRBD1; cdr3_nt: TGTGCCAGCAGTCCTGGGACAGGGATAAATGGCTACACCTTC; cdr3_aa: CASSPGTGINGYTF
clone_size: .; j_call: TRBJ2-2; v_call: TRBV10-1; d_call: .; cdr3_nt: TGCGCCAGCAGTGAGTCGAAGGTTGGACAGAGAACCGGGGAGCTGTTTTTT; cdr3_aa: CASSESKVGQRTGELFF
clone_size: once; j_call: TRBJ2-7; v_call: TRBV30; d_call: TRBD2; cdr3_nt: TGTGCCTGGAGCGCGCTCCTCGCGGGGGTTGACGAGCAGTACTTC; cdr3_aa: CAWSALLAGVDEQYF
clone_size: few; j_call: TRBJ2-7; v_call: TRBV28; d_call: TRBD1; cdr3_nt: TGTGCCAGCAGCAAGGGGGCGGTGCAGTACTTC; cdr3_aa: CASSKGAVQYF
clone_size: few; j_call: TRBJ2-2; v_call: TRBV19; d_call: .; cdr3_nt: TGTGCCAGTTTTTCCGGGACATCACCCACCGGGGAGCTGTTTTTT; cdr3_aa: CASFSGTSPTGELFF
clone_size: .; j_call: TRBJ1-6; v_call: TRBV15; d_call: .; cdr3_nt: TGTGCCACCAGCAGTGGGGGAGGCTCACCCCTCCACTTT; cdr3_aa: CATSSGGGSPLHF
clone_size: .; j_call: TRBJ2-3; v_call: TRBV15; d_call: .; cdr3_nt: TGTGCCACCAGCAGAGATGGCACCACAGATACGCAGTATTTT; cdr3_aa: CATSRDGTTDTQYF
clone_size: .; j_call: TRBJ2-5; v_call: TRBV23-1; d_call: .; cdr3_nt: TGCGCCAGCAGTCCGCGACGTAGACTAGAGACCCAGTACTTC; cdr3_aa: CASSPRRRLETQYF
clone_size: .; j_call: TRBJ2-1; v_call: TRBV9; d_call: TRBD2; cdr3_nt: TGTGCCAGCAGCGCCCGGACTAGCGGGGGGGCCGGTGAGCAGTTCTTC; cdr3_aa: CASSARTSGGAGEQFF
clone_size: .; j_call: TRBJ1-1; v_call: TRBV6-1; d_call: TRBD1; cdr3_nt: TGTGCCAGCAGTGAAGGGACAGGGTGGGACACTGAAGCTTTCTTT; cdr3_aa: CASSEGTGWDTEAFF
clone_size: .; j_call: TRBJ2-1; v_call: TRBV18; d_call: TRBD2; cdr3_nt: TGTGCCAGCACGAAAAGGACTAGCCCAAACAATGAGCAGTTCTTC; cdr3_aa: CASTKRTSPNNEQFF
clone_size: few; j_call: TRBJ1-3; v_call: TRBV28; d_call: .; cdr3_nt: TGTGCCAGCCGTTACAGGGTAACTGGAAACACCATATATTTT; cdr3_aa: CASRYRVTGNTIYF
clone_size: .; j_call: TRBJ1-4; v_call: TRBV5-4; d_call: .; cdr3_nt: TGTGCCAGCAGCTTGTATGGAGGGCAACTGTTTTTT; cdr3_aa: CASSLYGGQLFF